Reported below is one TCR beta chain. What it binds is unknown. These data belong to a study of T cells in Graves' hyperthyroidism and ophthalmopathy. From 10 ml of fresh peripheral blood, PBMCs were isolated. Study-level findings and limits: From stable hyperthyroidism, ophthalmopathy was set apart by a 13 V-J model.

The CDR3 regions of TCR beta were amplified from RNA transcripts. With the HTBI primer set, the TCR CDR3 went through a first round of RT-PCR. One entry per CDR3 protein, called by TCRdb with MiXCR from the multiplex PCR reads. The sample records a few hundred thousand distinct CDR3 sequences, roughly an eighth being singletons. The V and J ends lost 0 bases and 2 bases respectively, with 13 bases between them. In germline, CDR1 is LGHNT, CDR2 FRNRAP. The CDR3 length is 16 residues. This TCR was sampled from a woman between 40 and 55 years old with Graves' ophthalmopathy. Sequenced material: blood. The chain links TRBV12-5 to TRBJ1-1; D call uncertain. CDR3 bases: TGTGCTAGTGGTTTGGTCCTATCCCAGGTAAACACTGAAGCTTTCTTT. It translates to CASGLVLSQVNTEAFF.